The 30 T cell receptor beta chains listed next were all sequenced from one sample in a study of CD8 T cells in Susac syndrome. About 0.45 to 1 ug RNA was reverse transcribed with random hexamers. One entry per CDR3 protein results from TCRdb running MiXCR on the immunoSEQ multiplex PCR reads. Seen here are about 200,000 distinct CDR3 sequences, about 94% observed once, and the top ten hold roughly 0.13%. Sequencing was carried out using CD8+ T cells from PBMCs. These receptors were collected from a human donor with multiple sclerosis.

The chain joins TRBV20-1 to TRBJ2-7; D is possibly TRBD2 (5 bases). This CDR3 has 14 amino acids. Germline loops: CDR1 DFQATT, CDR2 SNEGSKA (reference sequence). The V end lost 0 bases, the J end lost 7 bases, and 16 bases lay between the germline ends. CDR3 DNA: TGCAGTGCTAGAGATCTCGGGGTCGGAGTGGAGCAGTACTTC. Translating gives CSARDLGVGVEQYF.

The chain joins TRBV2 to TRBJ1-5; a weak D match, TRBD1 (6 bases). With 7 bases removed from V and 0 bases from J, the gap between germline ends came to 22 bases. This CDR3 is built from 18 residues. The germline gives CDR1 SNHLY, CDR2 FYNNEI. CDR3: CASKGDLGQPYSNQPQHF. CDR3 DNA: TGTGCCAGCAAGGGGGACCTCGGACAGCCGTATAGCAATCAGCCCCAGCATTTT.

This chain joins TRBV7-8 and TRBJ2-3, with 7 bases identical to TRBD2. CDR1 is SGHVS, CDR2 FQNEAQ, per germline. CDR3 size: 16 residues. V lost 5 bases to trimming and J lost 5 bases; unmatched junction nucleotides: 13. The CDR3, as DNA: TGTGCCAGCAGCCCCGGGGGATGGGACTATCGAGATACGCAGTATTTT. Its protein product is CASSPGGWDYRDTQYF.

The DNA of the CDR3 is TGCGCCAGCAGCTTGGCCGACAGCCCATACCAAGAGACCCAGTACTTC. Translation gives CASSLADSPYQETQYF. The chain joins TRBV5-1 to TRBJ2-5; TRBD1 is a possible D gene (5 bases). This CDR3 region has 16 residues. The ends were cut back, 0 bases at V and 0 bases at J, with 12 bases in the middle. CDR1 SGHRS and CDR2 YFSETQ come from the germline V gene.

This clonotype has a single count. The chain links TRBV4-1 to TRBJ1-1; D is unresolved. The germline CDR1 and CDR2 sequences are MGHRA and YSYEKL. This CDR3 spans 13 amino acids. Trimming removed 8 bases from V and 1 base from J, with 11 bases in between. The CDR3 DNA is TGCGCCAGCGGACCCCGACCGAACACTGAAGCTTTCTTT. Translation gives CASGPRPNTEAFF.

The chain uses TRBV24-1 and TRBJ2-2; TRBD1 aligns across 7 bases. CDR3 length: 16 residues. Germline V gene lookup returns CDR1 KGHDR and CDR2 SFDVKD. J was trimmed by 1 base and V by 1 base; bases with no gene match: 2. The CDR3 region has the DNA TGTGCCACCAGTGATTTAGGGGGCTGGAACACCGGGGAGCTGTTTTTT. It yields the protein CATSDLGGWNTGELFF.

The chain employs TRBV6-1 and TRBJ2-5, with a possible D match to TRBD2 (5 bases). Germline loops: CDR1 MNHNS, CDR2 SASEGT. This CDR3 contains 16 residues. Trimming took off 5 bases at V and 3 bases at J, with 19 bases between the two ends. The CDR3 spells CASSPRWGEWKETQYF. CDR3 in DNA: TGTGCCAGCAGTCCCAGATGGGGAGAGTGGAAAGAGACCCAGTACTTC.

This chain joins TRBV30 and TRBJ2-2; D uncertain. The V end was cut by 2 bases, the J end by 0 bases, with 4 bases between. CDR1 GTSNPN and CDR2 SVGIG come from the germline V gene (reference sequence). There are 13 residues in the CDR3. The CDR3 sequence is CAWSTTNTGELFF. The CDR3 DNA sequence: TGTGCCTGGAGTACCACGAACACCGGGGAGCTGTTTTTT.

The chain carries TRBV4-2 and TRBJ2-7; TRBD1 is a possible D gene (6 bases). Between the trimmed V and J ends, which lost 5 bases and 0 bases, there was a span of 11 bases. Germline assignment: CDR1 LGHNA and CDR2 YNFKEQ. CDR3 length equals 14 residues. DNA for the CDR3: TGTGCCAGCAGCAACAGGGTAGGCTCCTACGAGCAGTACTTC. This codes for CASSNRVGSYEQYF.

The chain employs TRBV27 and TRBJ2-1, with 12 bases that match TRBD2. Looked up from germline, CDR1 is MNHEY and CDR2 is SMNVEV (reference sequence). V gave up 7 bases and J gave up 5 bases; unmatched junction bases: 15. The CDR3 is made up of 18 amino acids. The CDR3 is CASIIRFRASGGDNEQFF. CDR3 bases: TGTGCCAGCATAATTCGTTTTAGGGCTAGCGGGGGGGACAATGAGCAGTTCTTC.

V usage is TRBV4-1 and J usage is TRBJ1-1; perhaps TRBD1 as D (6 bases). This CDR3 has 14 amino acids. CDR1 is MGHRA, CDR2 YSYEKL, per germline. V dropped 2 bases and J dropped 3 bases, with 10 bases sitting between them. The CDR3 here is CASSQSRGYTEAFF. As DNA, the CDR3 is TGCGCCAGCAGCCAATCCAGGGGATACACTGAAGCTTTCTTT.

This chain links TRBV30 with TRBJ2-5; unclear D gene. The length of the CDR3 is 10 residues. V lost 5 bases and J lost 5, with 6 bases in between. CDR1 and CDR2 from the germline V gene are GTSNPN and SVGIG (reference sequence). The CDR3 is CAWGPETQYF. The CDR3 nucleotides read TGTGCCTGGGGGCCGGAGACCCAGTACTTC.

The genes are TRBV7-2 and TRBJ2-3, with unresolved D. CDR3 length: 12 residues. Germline lookup yields CDR1 SGHTA and CDR2 FQGNSA. V was cut by 5 bases and J by 5 bases, with 8 bases left in between. The CDR3 DNA reads TGTGCCAGCAGCGCGACCCGAGATACGCAGTATTTT. It is translated as CASSATRDTQYF.

The V and J genes are TRBV7-9 and TRBJ2-3; D not certain. The CDR3 consists of 10 residues. The V gene lost 8 bases and the J gene lost 6 bases, with 6 bases spanning the gap. In germline, CDR1 is SEHNR, CDR2 FQNEAQ (reference sequence). The CDR3 coding sequence is TGTGCCAGCCTCGGTGATACGCAGTATTTT. Protein sequence: CASLGDTQYF. The entire variable domain, with the rest obtained from reference TRBV7-9 and TRBJ2-3, is as follows: DTGVSQNPRHKITKRGQNVTFRCDPISEHNRLYWYRQTLGQGPEFLTYFQNEAQLEKSRLLSDRFSAERPKGSFSTLEIQRTEQGDSAMYLCASLGDTQYFGPGTRLTVL.

The chain joins TRBV7-9 to TRBJ2-5; D remains unclear. Trimming pared 3 bases from V and 6 bases from J, leaving 5 bases between. CDR1 and CDR2 (germline): SEHNR, FQNEAQ (reference sequence). The CDR3 contains 11 residues. CDR3 nucleotides: TGTGCCAGCAGCTTTCGACAGACCCAGTACTTC. This sequence encodes CASSFRQTQYF.

This chain uses TRBV11-2 with TRBJ2-1; D not resolved. Germline V gene lookup returns CDR1 SGHAT and CDR2 FQNNGV. This CDR3 is 13 amino acids long. The V end was cut by 5 bases, the J end by 3 bases, with 8 bases between. CDR3 bases: TGTGCCAGCAGCACCGAGAACTACAATGAGCAGTTCTTC. Protein sequence: CASSTENYNEQFF. Drawing the rest from reference TRBV11-2 and TRBJ2-1, the complete variable domain is EAGVAQSPRYKIIEKRQSVAFWCNPISGHATLYWYQQILGQGPKLLIQFQNNGVVDDSQLPKDRFSAERLKGVDSTLKIQPAKLEDSAVYLCASSTENYNEQFFGPGTRLTVL.

Points on this clonotype: The junction and the germline gene differ at one end; a read error may be behind it. The J gene is TRBJ2-7, the V gene TRBV29-1, with 10 bases aligning to TRBD1. Germline assignment: CDR1 SQVTM and CDR2 ANQGSEA. This CDR3 has 13 amino acids. CDR3 loop: CSVEDRGTMELYF. The CDR3 DNA reads as TGCAGCGTTGAGGACAGGGGGACCATGGAGCTGTACTTC.

This rearrangement joins TRBV10-3 to TRBJ2-3; 8 nucleotides agree with TRBD1. Germline values: CDR1 ENHRY, CDR2 SYGVKD. Trimming removed 2 bases from V and 5 bases from J; junction bases left unmatched: 6. This CDR3 has 15 residues. The CDR3 protein is CAISEKQGAGDTQYF. The CDR3 DNA is TGTGCCATCAGTGAGAAGCAGGGGGCGGGAGATACGCAGTATTTT.

This sequence joins TRBV5-1 and TRBJ1-5; TRBD1 might be the D (5 bases). The V gene's germline CDR1 is SGHRS and CDR2 YFSETQ. This CDR3 has 15 residues. V dropped 1 base and J dropped 5 bases, with 13 bases sitting between them. The CDR3 DNA reads TGCGCCAGCAGCTTGTCAGCAGGGACCTATCAGCCCCAGCATTTT. Translating gives CASSLSAGTYQPQHF. Using reference TRBV5-1 and TRBJ1-5 for the parts outside the CDR3, the full variable domain is KAGVTQTPRYLIKTRGQQVTLSCSPISGHRSVSWYQQTPGQGLQFLFEYFSETQRNKGNFPGRFSGRQFSNSRSEMNVSTLELGDSALYLCASSLSAGTYQPQHFGDGTRLSIL.

J is TRBJ1-1 and V is TRBV24-1; D unresolved. The CDR3 contains 14 residues. With 3 bases removed from V and 4 bases from J, the gap between germline ends came to 11 bases. Germline V CDR1 and CDR2: KGHDR, SFDVKD. CDR3 region: CATSDPGVSTEAFF. The CDR3 DNA follows: TGTGCCACCAGTGATCCCGGGGTGAGCACTGAAGCTTTCTTT.

This clonotype appeared a few times. J is TRBJ2-3 and V is TRBV19; possible D gene TRBD2, 6 bases. Trimming removed 3 bases at V and 2 bases at J, with 12 bases between. Germline V CDR1 and CDR2: LNHDA, SQIVND (reference sequence). This CDR3 spans 15 amino acids. CDR3 sequence: CASSIGSGNTDTQYF. Here the CDR3 DNA reads TGTGCCAGTAGTATCGGTAGCGGAAACACAGATACGCAGTATTTT.

The genes are TRBV11-2 and TRBJ2-3; TRBD2 matches 9 bases. CDR3 size: 17 residues. The V and J ends lost 0 bases and 3 bases, in that order; junction bases with no gene match: 7. Germline CDR1 is SGHAT and CDR2 is FQNNGV. As DNA, the CDR3 is TGTGCCAGCAGCTTAGAGGCTAGCGGGATGACGACAGATACGCAGTATTTT. This sequence encodes CASSLEASGMTTDTQYF.

The gene calls are TRBV3-1 and TRBJ1-1, with D perhaps TRBD1 (5 bases). This CDR3 is built from 16 residues. Germline assignment: CDR1 LGHDT and CDR2 YNNKEL (reference sequence). The germline V and J ends were trimmed by 3 bases and 9 bases, with 23 bases remaining between them. CDR3 DNA sequence: TGTGCCAGCAGCCACGTACGGGCAGGGAATTCTTTGCAAGCTTTCTTT. Translating gives CASSHVRAGNSLQAFF.

The chain joins TRBV20-1 to TRBJ1-1; weak D call: TRBD1 (5 bases). Germline CDR1 and CDR2: DFQATT and SNEGSKA (reference sequence). Trimming cost V 3 bases and J 2 bases, with 13 bases left between them. This CDR3 has 14 amino acids. In DNA form, the CDR3 reads TGCAGTGCTAGTGACGGGACGGTTAACACTGAAGCTTTCTTT. It yields the protein CSASDGTVNTEAFF.

This rearrangement joins TRBV9 to TRBJ2-3; possibly TRBD1 or TRBD2 for D (6 bases each). Deletions cut 0 bases from V and 6 bases from J, with 23 bases between. This CDR3 spans 18 amino acids. In germline, CDR1 is SGDLS, CDR2 YYNGEE. The DNA of the CDR3 is TGTGCCAGCAGCGTAGCCGGGGGAGAGACAGGATCTTGGGATACGCAGTATTTT. This sequence encodes CASSVAGGETGSWDTQYF.

The chain recombines TRBV30 with TRBJ1-1; tentatively, D is TRBD1 (6 bases). The V gene's germline CDR1 is GTSNPN and CDR2 SVGIG (reference sequence). The CDR3 is 13 amino acids. Trimming removed 4 bases from V and 1 base from J, with 10 bases in between. In DNA form, the CDR3 reads TGTGCCTGGACGGACAGCGGGAACACTGAAGCTTTCTTT. As protein: CAWTDSGNTEAFF.

The V call is TRBV6-1, the J call TRBJ2-3; D assignment may be TRBD1 or TRBD2 (5 bases each). Germline V CDR1 and CDR2: MNHNS, SASEGT. Trimming pared 5 bases from V and 2 bases from J, leaving 17 bases between. The CDR3 contains 16 residues. The CDR3 region is CASSLSNGGDTDTQYF. The CDR3 DNA is TGTGCCAGCAGTCTTTCCAATGGGGGAGACACAGATACGCAGTATTTT.

The genes are TRBV2 and TRBJ2-3; either TRBD1 or TRBD2 may supply D (5 bases each). Trimming cost V 6 bases and J 2 bases, with 18 bases left between them. Germline loops: CDR1 SNHLY, CDR2 FYNNEI. The CDR3 is 16 amino acids. CDR3 in DNA: TGTGCCAGCAGCCATCCCTCAGGGACGGCCACAGATACGCAGTATTTT. This codes for CASSHPSGTATDTQYF.

V gene TRBV3-1 combines with J gene TRBJ1-2; 10 nucleotides align to TRBD1. The CDR3 totals 13 residues. Trimming took 8 bases from V and 6 from J; bases not matched to a gene: 6. Germline values: CDR1 LGHDT, CDR2 YNNKEL (reference sequence). The CDR3 region is CASVGTGVHGYTF. DNA for the CDR3: TGTGCCAGCGTAGGGACAGGGGTACATGGCTACACCTTC. The variable domain in full, with the rest retrieved from reference TRBV3-1 and TRBJ1-2, is DTAVSQTPKYLVTQMGNDKSIKCEQNLGHDTMYWYKQDSKKFLKIMFSYNNKELIINETVPNRFSPKSPDKAHLNLHINSLELGDSAVYFCASVGTGVHGYTFGSGTRLTVV.

This clonotype was seen a single time. V and J are TRBV3-1 and TRBJ2-7; no definite D call. V dropped 0 bases and J dropped 1 base, with 13 bases sitting between them. The CDR3 is 16 residues long. Germline V gene data show CDR1 as LGHDT and CDR2 as YNNKEL (reference sequence). DNA for the CDR3: TGTGCCAGCAGCCAAGATTGGACGGTCACATCCTACGAGCAGTACTTC. It yields the protein CASSQDWTVTSYEQYF.